This TCR beta chain is drawn from a study of shared clonotypes between healthy human individuals. Study results and caveats: The study generally estimated greater richness for naive than memory subsets. Non-shared clonotypes displayed generation probabilities falling below those of clonotypes present in all four donors. Naive CD4 clonotype sharing across a handful of donors was approximately 5.2%.

Free of recent acute infections or vaccinations, the donors were healthy HIV-negative adults. The data were produced by immunoSEQ multiplex PCR, yet TCRdb's version contains in-frame clones alone and is incomplete. The table includes a few hundred thousand clones, roughly 84% detected once. On this clone itself: What it binds is unknown.

J gave up 6 bases and V 7 bases, and 18 bases lay outside the gene matches. This CDR3 has 16 amino acids. Germline assignment: CDR1 SGHVS and CDR2 FQNEAQ. Sequenced sample: memory CD8+ T cells sorted from blood. Described subset: CD45RO+ cells pooled with CCR7-negative TemRA cells. This clonotype was obtained from a man between 18 and 35 years old in good health. The chain employs TRBV7-8 and TRBJ2-7, with 7 bases lining up with TRBD1. The CDR3 DNA is TGTGCCAGCACCAACAGTCTCGGACAGGCCCTTGGCGAGCAGTACTTC. The encoded protein is CASTNSLGQALGEQYF.